These 30 T cell receptor beta chains came from one sample sequenced in a study of T-cell memory formation after mild COVID-19. Each CDR3 protein gets one entry after TCRdb re-called the 5' RACE reads with MiXCR. This sample has around 310,000 distinct CDR3 sequences, with 14% found just once. What was sequenced was PBMCs or a T cell subset sorted from them (not recorded which). The source is a man between 18 and 29 years old who had mild COVID-19 (a few samples of this study predate the infection). Cell type and time point are not known.

This clonotype was observed a handful of times. This chain connects TRBV19 to TRBJ2-1, with D perhaps TRBD1 or TRBD2 (5 bases each). V was pared by 5 bases and J by 3 bases, with 14 bases between. CDR1 is LNHDA, CDR2 SQIVND, per germline (reference sequence). This CDR3 is 15 amino acids long. CDR3 DNA: TGTGCCAGTAGTCCGAGGGGTTCTCTCTACAATGAGCAGTTCTTC. Its protein is CASSPRGSLYNEQFF. Based on the CDR3 plus reference TRBV19 and TRBJ2-1, the full variable domain is DGGITQSPKYLFRKEGQNVTLSCEQNLNHDAMYWYRQDPGQGLRLIYYSQIVNDFQKGDIAEGYSVSREKKESFPLTVTSAQKNPTAFYLCASSPRGSLYNEQFFGPGTRLTVL.

This clonotype was detected only a few times. The chain recombines TRBV27 with TRBJ1-6, with D possibly matching TRBD1 (5 bases). Trimming cost V 2 bases and J 10 bases, with 12 bases left between them. From germline, CDR1 is MNHEY and CDR2 SMNVEV (reference sequence). The CDR3 length is 14 residues. CDR3 bases: TGTGCCAGCAGTTTAACAGGATTGGACTCACCCCTCCACTTT. This sequence encodes CASSLTGLDSPLHF.

The V call is TRBV13, the J call TRBJ1-6; perhaps TRBD1 as D (6 bases). Per the germline V gene, CDR1 is PRHDT and CDR2 is FYEKMQ (reference sequence). Trimming pared 4 bases from V and 8 bases from J, leaving 18 bases between. This CDR3 has 16 amino acids. The CDR3 spells CASSSRPDSPYSPLHF. The CDR3 bases are TGTGCCAGCAGCTCGAGACCGGACAGTCCATATTCACCCCTCCACTTT.

The V gene is TRBV6-6, the J gene TRBJ2-6, with 9 bases fitting TRBD1. Germline trimming cut 5 bases from V and 2 bases from J; bases unmatched to any gene: 10. Germline assignment: CDR1 MNHNY and CDR2 SVGAGI (reference sequence). The CDR3 length is 18 residues. The CDR3 bases are TGTGCCAGCAGTAGGGACTCCGGGACAGGGACTGGGGCCAACGTCCTGACTTTC. Its protein is CASSRDSGTGTGANVLTF.

The chain joins TRBV2 to TRBJ2-3, with a possible D match to TRBD2 (6 bases). With 8 bases removed from V and 6 bases from J, the gap between germline ends came to 12 bases. The CDR3 runs 12 residues. Germline V gives CDR1 SNHLY, CDR2 FYNNEI. DNA for the CDR3: TGTGCCAGCGGGGAGGTGGGGGATACGCAGTATTTT. Translating gives CASGEVGDTQYF.

The genes are TRBV20-1 and TRBJ1-5, with D unresolved. The V end was cut by 4 bases, the J end by 1 base, with 8 bases between. The CDR3 covers 13 residues. Germline V gene sequence: CDR1 DFQATT, CDR2 SNEGSKA (reference sequence). CDR3 nucleotide sequence: TGCAGTGCTATTGGGGAAAGCAATCAGCCCCAGCATTTT. Its protein product is CSAIGESNQPQHF.

The V gene is TRBV7-9, the J gene TRBJ2-5; 8 nucleotides align to TRBD2. In germline, CDR1 is SEHNR, CDR2 FQNEAQ (reference sequence). V lost 4 bases, J lost 9 bases, and 13 bases stayed unmatched. The CDR3 sequence is 15 residues long. Here the CDR3 DNA reads TGTGCCAGCAGCTCGATGGAACTAGCGGCCTCGCCCCAGTACTTC. Translated, it gives CASSSMELAASPQYF. The variable domain in full, with the rest retrieved from reference TRBV7-9 and TRBJ2-5, is DTGVSQNPRHKITKRGQNVTFRCDPISEHNRLYWYRQTLGQGPEFLTYFQNEAQLEKSRLLSDRFSAERPKGSFSTLEIQRTEQGDSAMYLCASSSMELAASPQYFGPGTRLLVL.

At least ten counts were recorded for this clonotype. The V call is TRBV7-2, the J call TRBJ2-1; 8 bases are a match to TRBD2. CDR3 length: 14 amino acids. The V gene end was trimmed by 0 bases and the J gene end by 16 bases; junction bases not matched to a gene: 11. The germline CDR1 and CDR2 sequences are SGHTA and FQGNSA. The CDR3 DNA sequence: TGTGCCAGCAGCTTAGCTTCAACCGGGACTAGTGATTTCTTC. Encoded protein: CASSLASTGTSDFF.

The chain combines TRBV5-4 with TRBJ2-3; no reliable D call. CDR3 length: 16 residues. Trimming stripped 0 bases from V and 2 bases from J, with 13 bases between. Germline V gene sequence: CDR1 SGHNT, CDR2 YYREEE (reference sequence). The DNA of the CDR3 is TGTGCCAGCAGCTTGGAAGGCAGTTTAGACACAGATACGCAGTATTTT. Its protein is CASSLEGSLDTDTQYF.

This clonotype was detected ten times or more. J is TRBJ2-5 and V is TRBV27; maybe TRBD2 (5 bases). V was cut by 6 bases and J by 1 base, with 12 bases left in between. The CDR3 length is 14 residues. Germline V gene lookup returns CDR1 MNHEY and CDR2 SMNVEV (reference sequence). The CDR3 sequence is CASSLSETQETQYF. CDR3 DNA: TGTGCCAGCAGCCTTAGCGAGACCCAAGAGACCCAGTACTTC.

This chain uses TRBV7-3 with TRBJ2-1; 10 positions agree with TRBD2. The length of the CDR3 is 14 residues. Looked up from germline, CDR1 is SGHTA and CDR2 is FQGTGA. J was trimmed by 7 bases and V by 5 bases; bases with no gene match: 5. The CDR3 DNA reads TGTGCCAGCAGCAAAGCGGGGGGGCCGAATGAGCAGTTCTTC. This gives the protein CASSKAGGPNEQFF.

The rearrangement links TRBV6-5 to TRBJ1-2, with TRBD1 matching over 10 bases. CDR1 is MNHEY and CDR2 is SVGAGI in the germline V gene. The ends lost 0 bases at V and 4 bases at J; junction bases unmatched: 2. This CDR3 spans 15 amino acids. The CDR3 protein is CASSYSGTGVYGYTF. In DNA form, the CDR3 reads TGTGCCAGCAGTTACTCCGGGACAGGGGTCTATGGCTACACCTTC.

This clonotype was seen more than once but under ten times. V usage is TRBV5-1 and J usage is TRBJ2-5, with 10 nucleotides matching TRBD1. With 5 bases clipped from V and 2 bases from J, the junction kept 6 bases outside the gene matches. CDR3 size: 15 residues. Looked up from germline, CDR1 is SGHRS and CDR2 is YFSETQ. This CDR3 reads CASRRTGGIQETQYF. CDR3 DNA: TGCGCCAGCAGGAGGACAGGGGGTATTCAAGAGACCCAGTACTTC.

There are many counts of this clonotype. The gene calls are TRBV20-1 and TRBJ2-2, with 9 bases that match TRBD1. The germline CDR1 and CDR2 sequences are DFQATT and SNEGSKA (reference sequence). J was trimmed by 1 base and V by 0 bases; bases with no gene match: 3. This CDR3 has 16 residues. DNA of the CDR3: TGCAGTGCTAGAGATCGGACAGGGGTGAACACCGGGGAGCTGTTTTTT. Protein product: CSARDRTGVNTGELFF.

The chain couples TRBV5-1 to TRBJ1-2; D unclear. The CDR3 contains 12 residues. CDR1 and CDR2 (germline): SGHRS, YFSETQ. V was pared by 4 bases and J by 5 bases, with 9 bases between. The CDR3 bases are TGCGCCAGCAGCCAAGGGAGGTATGGCTACACCTTC. Protein: CASSQGRYGYTF.

This clonotype has just a few counts. V and J are TRBV7-2 and TRBJ1-1, with D possibly being TRBD1 (5 bases). V was clipped by 4 bases and J by 5 bases, with 14 bases between them. CDR3 length: 14 amino acids. In germline, CDR1 is SGHTA, CDR2 FQGNSA. Here the CDR3 reads CASSSQGPQTEAFF. Written as DNA, the CDR3 is TGTGCCAGCAGCTCCCAGGGACCGCAGACTGAAGCTTTCTTT.

The chain employs TRBV12-3 or TRBV12-4 and TRBJ1-1; unclear D gene. The CDR3 consists of 13 residues. With 6 bases removed from V and 4 bases from J, the gap between germline ends came to 12 bases. Here the CDR3 reads CASRGRGGTEAFF. The CDR3, as DNA: TGTGCCAGCAGGGGCCGGGGTGGCACTGAAGCTTTCTTT.

The chain carries TRBV7-2 and TRBJ2-5; 10 nucleotides align to TRBD2. The CDR3 covers 16 residues. Germline-derived CDR1 and CDR2 are SGHTA and FQGNSA. V shed 5 bases, J shed 4 bases, and the junction held 10 bases outside the gene matches. CDR3 in DNA: TGTGCCAGCAGCCGCTCCTCTAGCGGGGGCGCAGAGACCCAGTACTTC. It specifies CASSRSSSGGAETQYF.

In its sample, this clonotype was seen a few times. The chain carries TRBV12-3 or TRBV12-4 and TRBJ1-1, with a weak D call TRBD1 (5 bases). The CDR3 contains 14 residues. The V end lost 5 bases, the J end lost 6 bases, and 16 bases lay between the germline ends. CDR3 region: CASSLTGTEAEAFF. Here the CDR3 DNA reads TGTGCCAGCAGTCTCACCGGGACGGAGGCTGAAGCTTTCTTT.

Only a few counts were recorded for this clonotype. This chain joins TRBV28 and TRBJ2-7; 8 bases match TRBD1. Germline CDR1 MDHEN, CDR2 SYDVKM. This CDR3 region has 16 residues. With V trimmed by 3 bases and J by 0 bases, 7 bases remained unmatched. In nucleotides, the CDR3 is TGTGCCAGCAGTTTGGGACAGGCGACGAACTCCTACGAGCAGTACTTC. Translating it yields CASSLGQATNSYEQYF.

This rearrangement joins TRBV7-2 to TRBJ1-5; D is unclear. CDR1 and CDR2 (germline): SGHTA, FQGNSA. This CDR3 contains 13 residues. V shed 5 bases and J shed 7 bases, with 12 bases lying between them. CDR3: CASSPAGKQPQHF. CDR3 coding DNA: TGTGCCAGCAGCCCAGCTGGGAAACAGCCCCAGCATTTT. The variable domain in full, with the rest retrieved from reference TRBV7-2 and TRBJ1-5, is GAGVSQSPSNKVTEKGKDVELRCDPISGHTALYWYRQSLGQGLEFLIYFQGNSAPDKSGLPSDRFSAERTGGSVSTLTIQRTQQEDSAVYLCASSPAGKQPQHFGDGTRLSIL.

This clonotype appeared a few times. The CDR3: CASSQDGPGGDNEQFF. CDR3 DNA sequence: TGCGCCAGCAGCCAAGACGGGCCAGGGGGGGACAATGAGCAGTTCTTC. This chain links TRBV4-1 with TRBJ2-1; possibly TRBD1 or TRBD2 for D (7 bases each). CDR1 is MGHRA and CDR2 is YSYEKL in the germline V gene. The CDR3 is 16 residues long. V lost 0 bases to trimming and J lost 5 bases, with 14 bases between them.

This clonotype occurred many times. CDR3 sequence: CASSYSGQGAPGGGYTF. CDR3 DNA sequence: TGTGCCAGCAGTTACTCTGGACAGGGGGCCCCCGGGGGTGGCTACACCTTC. The chain joins TRBV6-6 to TRBJ1-2, with 11 bases identical to TRBD1. Germline-derived CDR1 and CDR2 are MNHNY and SVGAGI (reference sequence). The CDR3 contains 17 residues. J was trimmed by 7 bases and V by 0 bases; bases with no gene match: 10.

This sequence joins TRBV5-1 and TRBJ2-1, with TRBD2 matching 10 bases. The germline gives CDR1 SGHRS, CDR2 YFSETQ. There are 15 residues in the CDR3. The J segment lost 6 bases and the V segment lost 4 bases, leaving 7 bases of the junction unmatched. The CDR3 DNA reads TGCGCCAGCAGCCCGGAGCGGGGGGGCCGCAATGAGCAGTTCTTC. Its translation: CASSPERGGRNEQFF.

At least ten counts were recorded for this clonotype. The chain recombines TRBV9 with TRBJ1-1; D is perhaps TRBD1 (6 bases). This CDR3 is 17 amino acids long. V lost 0 bases and J lost 3, with 18 bases in between. Looked up from germline, CDR1 is SGDLS and CDR2 is YYNGEE. The CDR3 DNA reads TGTGCCAGCAGCGTAGTAATCTTACAGGGTTTCGACACTGAAGCTTTCTTT. This gives the protein CASSVVILQGFDTEAFF.

The chain recombines TRBV9 with TRBJ2-1, with D possibly being TRBD1 (6 bases). The length of the CDR3 is 15 residues. Germline V lookup: CDR1 SGDLS, CDR2 YYNGEE. With 0 bases removed from V and 12 bases from J, the gap between germline ends came to 19 bases. CDR3 sequence (DNA): TGTGCCAGCAGCGTAGATGGGGGACAAAAGCCTGTGCAGTTCTTC. Its translation: CASSVDGGQKPVQFF.

The chain uses TRBV7-6 and TRBJ2-3; 8 bases are shared with TRBD1. Germline V gene lookup returns CDR1 SGHVS and CDR2 FNYEAQ. The CDR3 runs to 15 residues. V trimming: 5 bases; J trimming: 14 bases; junction bases outside the gene matches: 18. The CDR3: CASSHRTGSFVEGYF. The CDR3 DNA follows: TGTGCCAGCAGCCATCGGACAGGGAGTTTTGTGGAGGGGTATTTT.

The chain combines TRBV7-3 with TRBJ1-1, with D unresolved. Per germline, CDR1 SGHTA and CDR2 FQGTGA. Trimming left V 6 bases short and J 7 bases short, with 15 bases between. The CDR3 totals 13 residues. Written as DNA, the CDR3 is TGTGCCAGCAGTCCGGGGTGGGGAGTTGAAGCTTTCTTT. Translation: CASSPGWGVEAFF. Full variable domain (rest looked up from reference TRBV7-3 and TRBJ1-1): GAGVSQTPSNKVTEKGKYVELRCDPISGHTALYWYRQSLGQGPEFLIYFQGTGAADDSGLPNDRFFAVRPEGSVSTLKIQRTERGDSAVYLCASSPGWGVEAFFGQGTRLTVV.

V usage is TRBV9 and J usage is TRBJ2-3; 10 bases align to TRBD1. This CDR3 has 15 amino acids. The germline gives CDR1 SGDLS, CDR2 YYNGEE. The trim removed 0 bases at V and 5 bases at J, leaving 3 bases unmatched. The DNA of the CDR3 is TGTGCCAGCAGCGTAGGAGGACAGGGGGTAGATACGCAGTATTTT. The encoded protein is CASSVGGQGVDTQYF.

The V call is TRBV5-6, the J call TRBJ1-1; maybe TRBD1 (5 bases). The CDR3 totals 11 residues. Trimming left V 5 bases short and J 6 bases short, with 8 bases between. Germline CDR1 reads SGHDT; CDR2 reads YYEEEE. Here the CDR3 reads CASSWGPEAFF. The CDR3, as DNA: TGTGCCAGCAGTTGGGGACCTGAAGCTTTCTTT.